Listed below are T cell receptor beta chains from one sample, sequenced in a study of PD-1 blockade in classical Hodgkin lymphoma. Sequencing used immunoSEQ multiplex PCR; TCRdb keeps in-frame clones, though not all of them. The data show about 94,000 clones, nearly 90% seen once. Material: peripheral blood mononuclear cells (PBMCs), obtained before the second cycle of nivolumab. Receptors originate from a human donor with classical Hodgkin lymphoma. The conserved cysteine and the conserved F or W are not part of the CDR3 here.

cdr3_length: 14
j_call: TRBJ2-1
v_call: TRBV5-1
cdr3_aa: ASSWDGVLDYNEQF

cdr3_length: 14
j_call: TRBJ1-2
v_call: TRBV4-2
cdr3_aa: ASSQDQRGSFYGYT

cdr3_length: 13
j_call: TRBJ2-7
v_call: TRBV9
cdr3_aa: ASSVGEGQTYEQY

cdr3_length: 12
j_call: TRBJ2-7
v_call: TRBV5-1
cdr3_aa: ASSWTGGFDEQY

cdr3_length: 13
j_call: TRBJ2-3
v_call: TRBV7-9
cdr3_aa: ASSVGDYSTDTQY

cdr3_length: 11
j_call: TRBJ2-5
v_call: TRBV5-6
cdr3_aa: ASSPGGYETQY

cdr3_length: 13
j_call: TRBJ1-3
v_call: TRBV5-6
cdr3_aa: ASSFNGVSGNTIY

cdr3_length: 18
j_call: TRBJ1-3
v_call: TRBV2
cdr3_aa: ASSATTRDASRSSGNTIY

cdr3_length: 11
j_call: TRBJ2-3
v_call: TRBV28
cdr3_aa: ASRPRTGDTQY

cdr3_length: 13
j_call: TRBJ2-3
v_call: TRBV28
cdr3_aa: ASSQSGISTDTQY

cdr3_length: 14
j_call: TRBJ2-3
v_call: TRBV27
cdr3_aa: ASSAGLRRSTDTQY

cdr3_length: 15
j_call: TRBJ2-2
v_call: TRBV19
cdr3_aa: ASSFPAAGGLAGELF

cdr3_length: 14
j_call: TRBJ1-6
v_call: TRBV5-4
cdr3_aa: ASSLDRSSYNSPLH

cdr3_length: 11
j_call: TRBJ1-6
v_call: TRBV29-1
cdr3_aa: SVQKGTNSPLH

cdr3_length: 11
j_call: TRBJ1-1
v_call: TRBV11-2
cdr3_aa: ASSLELNTEAF

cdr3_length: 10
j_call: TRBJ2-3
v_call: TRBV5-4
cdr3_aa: ASSSRIGTQY

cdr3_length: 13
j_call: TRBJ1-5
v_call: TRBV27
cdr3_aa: ASSPGHFSNQPQH

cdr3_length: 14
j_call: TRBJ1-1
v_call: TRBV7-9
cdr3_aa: ASSSPAGTIQGKAF

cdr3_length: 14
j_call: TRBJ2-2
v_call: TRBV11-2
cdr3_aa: ASSLVGRTNTGELF

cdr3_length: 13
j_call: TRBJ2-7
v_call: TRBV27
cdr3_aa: ASGKTSFGHYEQY

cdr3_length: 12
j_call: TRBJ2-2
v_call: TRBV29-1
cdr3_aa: SGMGQGRPGELF

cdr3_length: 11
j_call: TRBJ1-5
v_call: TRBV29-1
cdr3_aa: SVGQGPNWPQH

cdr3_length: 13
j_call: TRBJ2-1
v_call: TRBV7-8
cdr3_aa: ASSPGTISYNEQF

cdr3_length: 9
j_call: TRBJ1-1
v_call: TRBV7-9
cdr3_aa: ASRGNTEAF

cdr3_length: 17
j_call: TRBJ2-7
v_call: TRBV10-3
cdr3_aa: AISETPGLAGGGVYEQY

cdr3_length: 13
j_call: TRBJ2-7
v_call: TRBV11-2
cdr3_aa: ASSPSGVLHYEQY

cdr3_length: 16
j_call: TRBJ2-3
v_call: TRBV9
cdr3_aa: ASSVVSSSGPSTDTQY

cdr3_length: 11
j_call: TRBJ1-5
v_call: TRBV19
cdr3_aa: ASTRTGGQPQH

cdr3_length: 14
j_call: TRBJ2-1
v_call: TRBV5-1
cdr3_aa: ASSLLASGQYNEQF

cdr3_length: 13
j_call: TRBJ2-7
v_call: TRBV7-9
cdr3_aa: ASSPGEEIAYEQY

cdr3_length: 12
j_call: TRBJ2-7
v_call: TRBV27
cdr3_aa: ASSLLADLPEQY

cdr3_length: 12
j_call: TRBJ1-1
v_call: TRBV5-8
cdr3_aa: ASTQGRTNTEAF

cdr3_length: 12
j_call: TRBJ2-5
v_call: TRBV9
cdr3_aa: ASSESPGEETQY

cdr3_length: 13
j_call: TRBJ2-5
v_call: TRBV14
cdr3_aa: ASSPPLGGSETQY

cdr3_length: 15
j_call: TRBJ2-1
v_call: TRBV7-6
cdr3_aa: ASSFGPRGRRYNEQF

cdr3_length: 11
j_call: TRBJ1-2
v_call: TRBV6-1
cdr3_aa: ASGGGLIYGYT

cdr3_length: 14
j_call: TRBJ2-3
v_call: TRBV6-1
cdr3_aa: ASSEALAGGTDTQY

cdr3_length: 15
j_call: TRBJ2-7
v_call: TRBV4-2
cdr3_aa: ASSQGEGTSGSYEQY

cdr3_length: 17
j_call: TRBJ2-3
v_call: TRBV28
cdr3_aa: ASSLGSFKGLILADTQY

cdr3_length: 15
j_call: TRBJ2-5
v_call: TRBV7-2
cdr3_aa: ASSLSLGDGTRKTQY

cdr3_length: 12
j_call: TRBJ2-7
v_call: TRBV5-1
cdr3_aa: ASSLVSGVDEQY

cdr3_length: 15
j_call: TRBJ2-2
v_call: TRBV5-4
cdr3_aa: ASSGGLAGGPNGELF

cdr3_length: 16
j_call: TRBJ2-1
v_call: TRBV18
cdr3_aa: ASSPPYSTSGSVNEQF

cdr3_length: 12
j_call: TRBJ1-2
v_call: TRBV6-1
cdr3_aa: ASSDIGGAVGYT

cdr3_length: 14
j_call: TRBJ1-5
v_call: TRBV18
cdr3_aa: ASSPQKAAGNQPQH

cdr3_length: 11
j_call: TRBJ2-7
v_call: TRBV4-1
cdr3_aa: ASSQVGQGEQY

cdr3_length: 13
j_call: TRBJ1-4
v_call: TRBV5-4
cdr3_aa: ASSLGNGVDEKLF

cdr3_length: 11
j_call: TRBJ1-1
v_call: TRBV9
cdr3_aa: ASSVASNTEAF

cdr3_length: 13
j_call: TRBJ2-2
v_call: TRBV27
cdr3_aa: ASLPTGLNTGELF

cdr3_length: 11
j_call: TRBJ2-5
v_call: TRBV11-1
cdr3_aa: ASSKTAQETQY

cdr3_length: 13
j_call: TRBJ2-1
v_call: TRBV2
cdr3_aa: ASSMRTSGYNEQF

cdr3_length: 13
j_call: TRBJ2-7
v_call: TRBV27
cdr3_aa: ASSFNGQTGYEQY

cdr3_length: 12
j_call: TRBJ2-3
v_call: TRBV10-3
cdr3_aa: AISGGGSTDTQY